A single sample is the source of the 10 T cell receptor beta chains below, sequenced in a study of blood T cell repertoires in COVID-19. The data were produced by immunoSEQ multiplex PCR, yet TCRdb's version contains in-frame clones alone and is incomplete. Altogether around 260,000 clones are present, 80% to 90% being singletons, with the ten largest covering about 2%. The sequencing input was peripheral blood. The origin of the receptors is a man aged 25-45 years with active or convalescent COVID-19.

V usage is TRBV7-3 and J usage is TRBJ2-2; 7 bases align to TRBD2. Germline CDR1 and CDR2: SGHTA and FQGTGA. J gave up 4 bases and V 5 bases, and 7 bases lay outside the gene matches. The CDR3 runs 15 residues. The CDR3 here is CASSPGGQTTGELFF. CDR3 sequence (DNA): TGTGCCAGCAGCCCGGGGGGTCAGACCACCGGGGAGCTGTTTTTT.

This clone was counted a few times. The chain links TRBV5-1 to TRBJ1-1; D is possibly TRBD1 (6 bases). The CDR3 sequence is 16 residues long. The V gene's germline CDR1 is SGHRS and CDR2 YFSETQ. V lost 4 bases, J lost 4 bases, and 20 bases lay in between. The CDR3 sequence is CASSPYQAGEGTEAFF. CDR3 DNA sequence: TGCGCCAGCAGCCCCTACCAGGCAGGGGAGGGCACTGAAGCTTTCTTT. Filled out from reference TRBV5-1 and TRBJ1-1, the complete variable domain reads KAGVTQTPRYLIKTRGQQVTLSCSPISGHRSVSWYQQTPGQGLQFLFEYFSETQRNKGNFPGRFSGRQFSNSRSEMNVSTLELGDSALYLCASSPYQAGEGTEAFFGQGTRLTVV.

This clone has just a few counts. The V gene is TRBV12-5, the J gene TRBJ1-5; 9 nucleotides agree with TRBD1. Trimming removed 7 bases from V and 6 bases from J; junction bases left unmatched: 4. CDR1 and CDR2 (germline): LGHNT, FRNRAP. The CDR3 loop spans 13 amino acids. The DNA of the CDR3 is TGTGCTAGTGCCCAGACAGGGGGTCAGCCCCAGCATTTT. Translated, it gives CASAQTGGQPQHF. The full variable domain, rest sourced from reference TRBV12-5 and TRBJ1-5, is DARVTQTPRHKVTEMGQEVTMRCQPILGHNTVFWYRQTMMQGLELLAYFRNRAPLDDSGMPKDRFSAEMPDATLATLKIQPSEPRDSAVYFCASAQTGGQPQHFGDGTRLSIL.

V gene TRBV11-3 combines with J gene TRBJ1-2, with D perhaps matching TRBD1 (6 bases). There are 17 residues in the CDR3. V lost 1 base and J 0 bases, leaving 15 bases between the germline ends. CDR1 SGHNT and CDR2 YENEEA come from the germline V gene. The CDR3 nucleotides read TGTGCCAGCAGCTTAGGGGCAGGGGCCGAAGCTAACTATGGCTACACCTTC. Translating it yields CASSLGAGAEANYGYTF.

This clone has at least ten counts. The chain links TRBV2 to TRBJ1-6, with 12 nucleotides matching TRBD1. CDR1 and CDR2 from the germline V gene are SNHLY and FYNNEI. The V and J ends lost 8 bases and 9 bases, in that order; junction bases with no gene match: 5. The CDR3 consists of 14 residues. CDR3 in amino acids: CASLRGQGASPLHF. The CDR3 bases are TGTGCCAGCTTGCGGGGACAGGGGGCTTCACCCCTCCACTTT.

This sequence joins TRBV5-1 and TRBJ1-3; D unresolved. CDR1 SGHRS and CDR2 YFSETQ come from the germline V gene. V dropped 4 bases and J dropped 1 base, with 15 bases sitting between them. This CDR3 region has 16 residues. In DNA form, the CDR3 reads TGCGCCAGCAGCCGGTCAAAAACTACATCTGGAAACACCATATATTTT. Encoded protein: CASSRSKTTSGNTIYF.

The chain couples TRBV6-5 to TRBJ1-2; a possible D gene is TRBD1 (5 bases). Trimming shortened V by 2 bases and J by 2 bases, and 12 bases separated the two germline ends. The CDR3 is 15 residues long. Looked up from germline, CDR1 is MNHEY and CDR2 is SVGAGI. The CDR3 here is CASSYTQVGNYGYTF. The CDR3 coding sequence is TGTGCCAGCAGTTACACACAGGTCGGGAACTATGGCTACACCTTC.

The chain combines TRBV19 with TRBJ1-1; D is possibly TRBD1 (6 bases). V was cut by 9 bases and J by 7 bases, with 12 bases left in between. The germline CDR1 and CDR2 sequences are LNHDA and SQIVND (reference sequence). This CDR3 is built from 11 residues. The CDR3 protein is CASYEDSEAFF. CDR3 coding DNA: TGTGCCAGCTATGAGGACAGTGAAGCTTTCTTT.

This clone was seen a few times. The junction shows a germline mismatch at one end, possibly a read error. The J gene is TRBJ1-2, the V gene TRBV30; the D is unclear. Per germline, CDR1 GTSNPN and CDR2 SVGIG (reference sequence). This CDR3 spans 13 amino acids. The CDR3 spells CARSPYPNYGYTF. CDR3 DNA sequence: TGTGCCCGGAGCCCCTACCCGAACTATGGCTACACCTTC.

The CDR3 loop reads CASSLTSPGHRPYEQYF. The CDR3 DNA follows: TGTGCCAGCAGTTTAACCTCTCCGGGACATCGTCCCTACGAGCAGTACTTC. V gene TRBV27 combines with J gene TRBJ2-7; TRBD1 is a possible D gene (6 bases). The CDR3 sequence is 17 residues long. Germline V lookup: CDR1 MNHEY, CDR2 SMNVEV (reference sequence). The V and J ends lost 2 bases and 2 bases respectively, with 19 bases between them.